A single sample is the source of the 8 T cell receptor beta chains below, sequenced in a study of blood T cell repertoires in COVID-19. Data came from immunoSEQ multiplex PCR; TCRdb stores just in-frame clones and leaves some out. The sample has 150,000 or so clones; about 85% are singletons. Sequencing used peripheral blood. The source is a man aged 55 to 70 who had recovered from COVID-19.

This clone has more than one count but fewer than ten. The CDR3 region is CASSSGTGGGNSPLHF. The CDR3 DNA is TGCGCCAGCAGCTCCGGGACAGGGGGAGGTAATTCACCCCTCCACTTT. V and J are TRBV5-1 and TRBJ1-6; 11 nucleotides match TRBD1. This CDR3 is built from 16 residues. J gave up 6 bases and V 3 bases, and 5 bases lay outside the gene matches. Germline values: CDR1 SGHRS, CDR2 YFSETQ.

CDR3 region: CASSSGRKSGANVLTF. The CDR3 region has the DNA TGTGCCAGTAGTTCGGGTAGAAAGTCTGGGGCCAACGTCCTGACTTTC. This chain links TRBV19 with TRBJ2-6; D ambiguous. The CDR3 has 16 amino acids. The ends were cut back, 5 bases at V and 1 base at J, with 12 bases in the middle. Germline assignment: CDR1 LNHDA and CDR2 SQIVND (reference sequence).

This chain links TRBV12-3 or TRBV12-4 with TRBJ1-2, with D tentatively TRBD1 (6 bases). The CDR3 is 13 amino acids. V lost 5 bases and J lost 4, with 11 bases in between. CDR3 sequence: CASSKQGTYGYTF. The CDR3 nucleotides are TGTGCCAGCAGTAAGCAGGGGACCTATGGCTACACCTTC.

The chain has TRBV6-5 and TRBJ1-3; TRBD1 might be the D (5 bases). Germline assignment: CDR1 MNHEY and CDR2 SVGAGI. Trimming left V 10 bases short and J 0 bases short, with 16 bases between. This CDR3 spans 15 amino acids. CDR3 DNA sequence: TGTGCCACCATCAACCCGGGGGACTCTGGAAACACCATATATTTT. Translated: CATINPGDSGNTIYF.

This chain connects TRBV2 to TRBJ2-7, with D possibly matching TRBD2 (6 bases). CDR1 is SNHLY, CDR2 FYNNEI, per germline. This CDR3 comprises 16 residues. With 5 bases removed from V and 3 bases from J, the gap between germline ends came to 20 bases. The CDR3 coding sequence is TGTGCCAGCAGTCGGGAGAACAGTGCTGGAAGCTACGAGCAGTACTTC. It yields the protein CASSRENSAGSYEQYF.

The V gene is TRBV5-1, the J gene TRBJ1-4; perhaps TRBD1 as D (5 bases). The ends were cut back, 4 bases at V and 5 bases at J, with 12 bases in the middle. The germline V gene has CDR1 SGHRS and CDR2 YFSETQ. This CDR3 has 14 amino acids. This CDR3 is CASSREGFNEKLFF. CDR3 nucleotide sequence: TGCGCCAGCAGCCGGGAGGGGTTCAATGAAAAACTGTTTTTT.

The chain uses TRBV7-9 and TRBJ2-2; 7 bases line up with TRBD1. After removal of 6 bases from V and 5 bases from J, the junction contained 9 bases not matched to a gene. The CDR3 runs 15 residues. Germline assignment: CDR1 SEHNR and CDR2 FQNEAQ (reference sequence). CDR3 loop: CASRPGGGITGELFF. The CDR3 DNA reads TGTGCCAGCAGGCCAGGGGGTGGCATAACCGGGGAGCTGTTTTTT.

There are a few counts of this clone. The V call is TRBV2, the J call TRBJ2-6; 8 bases line up with TRBD1. The J segment lost 0 bases and the V segment lost 6 bases, leaving 4 bases of the junction unmatched. CDR1 and CDR2 from the germline V gene are SNHLY and FYNNEI. This CDR3 has 16 amino acids. The DNA for the CDR3 is TGTGCCAGCAGGCTACAGGGGGACTCTGGGGCCAACGTCCTGACTTTC. Translating gives CASRLQGDSGANVLTF.